The T cell receptor beta chain under discussion was sequenced for a study of shared clonotypes between healthy human individuals. Investigators spread the genomic DNA of each subset evenly over several immunoSEQ plates. Some clones are missing from TCRdb's copy, which holds only in-frame ones; the method was immunoSEQ multiplex PCR. This sample yields some 800,000 clones, of which 80% to 95% are seen a single time; around 24% belongs to the top ten. As defined, naive CD8 cells were CD45RO-negative and positively selected for CCR7, with terminally differentiated effector memory CD45RA+ cells excluded. The CDR3 is 13 amino acids. Trimming took 5 bases from V and 10 from J; bases not matched to a gene: 6. Germline V lookup: CDR1 SGHNT, CDR2 YENEEA.

This clonotype was sampled from a young man in good health. The chain links TRBV11-3 to TRBJ2-3, with TRBD1 matching 10 bases. Sample: naive CD8+ T cells sorted from blood. DNA for the CDR3: TGTGCCAGCAGCACCGGGACAGGGGATTCGCAGTATTTT. Translation gives CASSTGTGDSQYF.